This is a list of T cell receptor beta chains from one sample in a study of identical twins. TCRdb processed the 5' RACE reads anew with MiXCR; each CDR3 protein has one entry. The sample shows about 530,000 distinct CDR3 sequences, 20% to 25% of them seen only once. The data were also submitted as part of a second study, on yellow fever vaccine responses in identical twins.

What was sequenced was CD4+ T cells sorted from blood. The receptors originated from a woman between 18 and 29 years old in good health. The CDR3 runs from the conserved cysteine through the conserved F or W. D genes are given only for firm matches. Not all rows give a size; the values are once, few, many and, for expanded clones, a class.

size	V	D	J	CDR3	DNA
-	TRBV7-9	-	TRBJ2-1	CASSLAGANPNEQFF	TGTGCCAGCAGCTTAGCGGGGGCAAACCCCAATGAGCAGTTCTTC
-	TRBV5-1	-	TRBJ2-2	CASSLDGFGGNTGELFF	TGCGCCAGCAGCCTAGACGGCTTCGGGGGGAACACCGGGGAGCTGTTTTTT
many	TRBV12-3/TRBV12-4	-	TRBJ1-1	CASSLSGLMNTEAFF	TGTGCCAGCAGTTTGTCCGGGTTAATGAACACTGAAGCTTTCTTT
many	TRBV5-1	-	TRBJ2-2	CASSLAQANTGELFF	TGCGCCAGCAGCTTGGCCCAAGCGAACACCGGGGAGCTGTTTTTT
-	TRBV7-9	-	TRBJ1-3	CASSLEALSGNTIYF	TGTGCCAGCAGCTTAGAGGCGCTCTCTGGAAACACCATATATTTT
many	TRBV20-1	TRBD1	TRBJ1-1	CSARAGQGFGEAFF	TGCAGTGCTAGAGCGGGACAGGGGTTCGGTGAAGCTTTCTTT
-	TRBV10-3	-	TRBJ2-5	CAISEPRVVPETQYF	TGTGCCATCAGTGAGCCGCGGGTAGTCCCCGAGACCCAGTACTTC
-	TRBV28	-	TRBJ2-2	CASIGGSLNTGELFF	TGTGCCAGCATCGGTGGTAGCTTGAACACCGGGGAGCTGTTTTTT
-	TRBV2	-	TRBJ2-1	CASLSLNEQFF	TGTGCCAGCCTAAGCCTCAATGAGCAGTTCTTC
few	TRBV11-3	TRBD2	TRBJ2-7	CASILAGEAGEQYF	TGTGCCAGCATCCTAGCGGGAGAGGCCGGCGAGCAGTACTTC
-	TRBV12-3/TRBV12-4	-	TRBJ2-2	CASKPTVNTGELFF	TGTGCCAGCAAACCGACGGTGAACACCGGGGAGCTGTTTTTT
-	TRBV9	-	TRBJ1-2	CASSVGGQGWLSGYTF	TGTGCCAGCAGCGTAGGAGGTCAGGGCTGGCTTAGTGGCTACACCTTC
-	TRBV12-3/TRBV12-4	-	TRBJ2-2	CASSLRTARTGGELFF	TGTGCCAGCAGCCTCCGGACTGCAAGGACCGGGGGGGAGCTGTTTTTT
-	TRBV24-1	TRBD1	TRBJ2-1	CATSEPGQGYNEQFF	TGTGCCACCAGTGAGCCGGGACAGGGCTACAATGAGCAGTTCTTC
-	TRBV5-1	-	TRBJ1-4	CASSYDATNEKLFF	TGCGCCAGCAGCTACGATGCAACTAATGAAAAACTGTTTTTT
few	TRBV29-1	TRBD2	TRBJ2-4	CSVGASGSSEGKNIQYF	TGCAGCGTTGGAGCTAGCGGGAGCTCTGAGGGCAAAAACATTCAGTACTTC
few	TRBV2	-	TRBJ2-1	CASMRGPNSGQFF	TGTGCCAGCATGAGGGGACCGAACTCGGGGCAGTTCTTC
-	TRBV7-6	-	TRBJ2-3	CASSPRTGGTDTQYF	TGTGCCAGCAGCCCACGAACAGGAGGCACAGATACGCAGTATTTT
-	TRBV18	TRBD2	TRBJ2-5	CASSPPIAGGETQYF	TGTGCCAGCTCACCACCTATAGCGGGCGGGGAGACCCAGTACTTC
-	TRBV20-1	TRBD2	TRBJ2-1	CSARARLAGSEQFF	TGCAGTGCTAGAGCTCGACTAGCGGGCTCTGAGCAGTTCTTC
many	TRBV12-3/TRBV12-4	-	TRBJ2-2	CASSFSGANTGELFF	TGTGCCAGCAGTTTTAGCGGAGCGAACACCGGGGAGCTGTTTTTT
few	TRBV10-3	-	TRBJ1-5	CAISEGASNQPQHF	TGTGCCATCAGTGAGGGGGCGAGCAATCAGCCCCAGCATTTT
-	TRBV11-3	-	TRBJ2-7	CASSLQQSSYEQYF	TGTGCCAGCAGCTTACAACAGAGCTCCTACGAGCAGTACTTC
-	TRBV29-1	-	TRBJ1-2	CSVELGGSINYGYTF	TGCAGCGTTGAATTAGGGGGAAGTATTAACTATGGCTACACCTTC
-	TRBV7-9	TRBD2	TRBJ2-5	CASSFRPGGIGETQYF	TGTGCCAGCAGCTTCCGCCCCGGGGGGATTGGAGAGACCCAGTACTTC
-	TRBV10-3	-	TRBJ2-3	CAIRTLDTDTQYF	TGTGCCATCAGAACTCTAGACACAGATACGCAGTATTTT
-	TRBV5-1	-	TRBJ2-1	CASNRGPGLGGNEQFF	TGCGCCAGCAACAGGGGTCCGGGACTAGGGGGGAATGAGCAGTTCTTC
-	TRBV5-1	TRBD1	TRBJ2-5	CASSFRGQYQETQYF	TGCGCCAGCAGCTTCCGGGGACAGTACCAAGAGACCCAGTACTTC
-	TRBV6-5	TRBD1	TRBJ1-3	CASSYFTGARGNTIYF	TGTGCCAGCAGCTACTTCACAGGGGCCAGGGGAAACACCATATATTTT
-	TRBV12-3/TRBV12-4	-	TRBJ2-3	CASLGTVGIRGTTDTQYF	TGTGCCAGCTTAGGGACTGTTGGGATTCGGGGTACCACAGATACGCAGTATTTT
few	TRBV5-4	TRBD1	TRBJ2-1	CASSLEQGAGNEQFF	TGTGCCAGCAGCTTGGAACAGGGGGCGGGGAATGAGCAGTTCTTC
-	TRBV12-3/TRBV12-4	-	TRBJ1-6	CASSEGRYNSPLHF	TGTGCCAGCAGTGAAGGGCGGTATAATTCACCCCTCCACTTT
many	TRBV10-2	-	TRBJ1-1	CASRQDMNTEAFF	TGCGCCAGCAGGCAAGACATGAACACTGAAGCTTTCTTT
few	TRBV6-2/TRBV6-3	TRBD1	TRBJ1-2	CASSYDRDGYTF	TGTGCCAGCAGTTACGACAGGGATGGCTACACCTTC
-	TRBV24-1	-	TRBJ2-3	CATSDFLRGNTDTQYF	TGTGCCACCAGTGATTTTTTACGGGGGAACACAGATACGCAGTATTTT
-	TRBV29-1	TRBD1	TRBJ2-3	CSIPTGAVTDTQYF	TGCAGCATTCCGACAGGGGCAGTCACAGATACGCAGTATTTT
few	TRBV10-3	TRBD2	TRBJ2-3	CAISESGTRSTDTQYF	TGTGCCATCAGTGAGTCCGGGACTAGAAGCACAGATACGCAGTATTTT
few	TRBV7-9	TRBD2	TRBJ2-1	CASSRPGLAMNNEQFF	TGTGCCAGCAGCCGACCGGGACTAGCGATGAACAATGAGCAGTTCTTC
-	TRBV6-1	-	TRBJ2-5	CASSEVVAGPRGTQYF	TGTGCCAGCAGTGAAGTCGTGGCAGGGCCAAGGGGGACCCAGTACTTC
-	TRBV20-1	TRBD2	TRBJ2-3	CSASGTSGSGPDTQYF	TGCAGTGCATCCGGGACTAGCGGGAGCGGCCCAGATACGCAGTATTTT
-	TRBV5-6	TRBD1	TRBJ2-1	CASSFRDRVGGEQFF	TGTGCCAGCAGCTTCCGGGACAGGGTTGGGGGGGAGCAGTTCTTC
-	TRBV12-3/TRBV12-4	-	TRBJ2-7	CASSLALEGAEQYF	TGTGCCAGCAGTTTAGCTTTAGAGGGTGCCGAGCAGTACTTC
few	TRBV18	TRBD1	TRBJ2-5	CASFMQGADETQYF	TGTGCCAGTTTCATGCAGGGGGCGGATGAGACCCAGTACTTC
-	TRBV10-3	TRBD2	TRBJ2-2	CAINPSGANTGELFF	TGTGCCATCAATCCTAGCGGCGCGAACACCGGGGAGCTGTTTTTT
few	TRBV15	-	TRBJ2-1	CATSRGDGGEQFF	TGTGCCACCAGCAGAGGTGATGGCGGAGAGCAGTTCTTC
-	TRBV24-1	-	TRBJ1-5	CATSVGREDQPQHF	TGTGCCACCAGTGTGGGCAGGGAGGATCAGCCCCAGCATTTT
few	TRBV28	-	TRBJ2-5	CASTLAIGVETQYF	TGTGCCAGCACGCTGGCTATAGGGGTTGAGACCCAGTACTTC
-	TRBV4-1	-	TRBJ2-7	CASSQTTGREQYF	TGCGCCAGCAGCCAAACCACAGGACGCGAGCAGTACTTC
few	TRBV12-3/TRBV12-4	-	TRBJ1-1	CASSLEARNTEAFF	TGTGCCAGCAGTTTAGAAGCGAGGAACACTGAAGCTTTCTTT
few	TRBV3-1	-	TRBJ2-3	CASSQKGQLTDTQYF	TGTGCCAGCAGCCAAAAGGGGCAGCTGACAGATACGCAGTATTTT
once	TRBV11-3	TRBD1	TRBJ2-3	CASRQGADTQYF	TGTGCCAGCAGACAGGGGGCGGATACGCAGTATTTT
few	TRBV2	-	TRBJ2-3	CASSTLIRTPPGTDTQYF	TGTGCCAGCAGTACCCTCATACGTACTCCGCCGGGCACAGATACGCAGTATTTT
-	TRBV20-1	-	TRBJ2-3	CSAERLTDTQYF	TGCAGTGCGGAGCGGCTCACAGATACGCAGTATTTT
-	TRBV25-1	-	TRBJ2-2	CASSELYVGPSMGTGELFF	TGTGCCAGCAGTGAATTATATGTAGGGCCCAGCATGGGCACCGGGGAGCTGTTTTTT